Following are 20 T cell receptor beta chains from one sample sequenced in a study of shared clonotypes between healthy human individuals. The table came from immunoSEQ multiplex PCR; TCRdb's copy has only in-frame clones and leaves some out. The sample includes 2 million to 2.5 million clones, 90% to 96% of them seen just once. Sequencing used naive CD4+ T cells sorted from blood. Noted subset: CD45RA+ positively selected. These receptor sequences come from a man aged 18 to 29 in good health.

The chain recombines TRBV5-6 with TRBJ1-3; D possibly corresponds to TRBD1 (6 bases). V was trimmed by 1 base and J by 3 bases, leaving 8 bases between them. CDR3 length: 14 amino acids. Germline V lookup: CDR1 SGHDT, CDR2 YYEEEE. Here the CDR3 DNA reads TGTGCCAGCAGCTTGTACAGGGTTGGAAACACCATATATTTT. The encoded protein is CASSLYRVGNTIYF.

A single count supports this clone. The V gene is TRBV10-2, the J gene TRBJ2-2, with 7 positions matching TRBD1. Unmatched junction bases numbered 6, after V lost 7 bases and J lost 4 bases. CDR1 is WSHSY and CDR2 is SAAADI in the germline V gene. The CDR3 sequence is 14 residues long. The DNA for the CDR3 is TGCGCCAGCAACAGGGGCCGGGGCACCGGGGAGCTGTTTTTT. Amino acid sequence: CASNRGRGTGELFF.

The chain is built from TRBV7-2 and TRBJ2-1, with 9 bases identical to TRBD2. The trim removed 6 bases at V and 0 bases at J, leaving 9 bases unmatched. In germline, CDR1 is SGHTA, CDR2 FQGNSA. CDR3 length equals 17 residues. CDR3 region: CASSGSSGMSSYNEQFF. CDR3 coding DNA: TGTGCCAGCAGTGGATCTAGCGGGATGAGCTCCTACAATGAGCAGTTCTTC.

The chain carries TRBV27 and TRBJ2-7; no clear D. Trimming took off 6 bases at V and 2 bases at J, with 11 bases between the two ends. The CDR3 sequence is 13 residues long. In germline, CDR1 is MNHEY, CDR2 SMNVEV (reference sequence). CDR3 loop: CASSSPPTYEQYF. In DNA, the CDR3 is TGTGCCAGCAGCTCACCGCCTACCTACGAGCAGTACTTC.

The chain combines TRBV29-1 with TRBJ2-7; tentative D call: TRBD2 (6 bases). Germline CDR1 reads SQVTM; CDR2 reads ANQGSEA. The CDR3 consists of 12 residues. V was shortened by 6 bases and J by 3 bases, with 12 bases between the two germline ends. As DNA, the CDR3 is TGCAGCGTGGGACTCTCCGGCTACGAGCAGTACTTC. It yields the protein CSVGLSGYEQYF.

The V gene is TRBV4-3, the J gene TRBJ2-7; 14 bases align to TRBD2. The CDR3 runs to 19 residues. V was clipped by 1 base and J by 4 bases; unmatched bases: 12. Germline V gene lookup returns CDR1 LGHNA and CDR2 YSLEER. Here the CDR3 DNA reads TGCGCCAGCAGCCAAGTGAGACTAGCGGGAGGGCAAGGAGGTTACGAGCAGTACTTC. Translated: CASSQVRLAGGQGGYEQYF.

This CDR3 reads CASSRDYGEQFF. In nucleotides, the CDR3 is TGTGCCAGTTCTCGGGACTATGGTGAGCAGTTCTTC. This chain connects TRBV2 to TRBJ2-1; 7 nucleotides match TRBD2. This CDR3 has 12 amino acids. The V gene end was trimmed by 9 bases and the J gene end by 9 bases; junction bases not matched to a gene: 8. Germline CDR1 is SNHLY and CDR2 is FYNNEI.

The chain is built from TRBV9 and TRBJ2-7, with TRBD1 identical over 7 bases. Trimming removed 4 bases from V and 3 bases from J; junction bases left unmatched: 13. In germline, CDR1 is SGDLS, CDR2 YYNGEE. The CDR3 is 16 amino acids. The CDR3 sequence is CASSKTAGTDYYEQYF. CDR3 coding DNA: TGTGCCAGCAGCAAAACCGCCGGGACAGACTACTACGAGCAGTACTTC.

J is TRBJ2-7 and V is TRBV12-5; D not certain. V gave up 2 bases and J gave up 3 bases, with 5 bases separating them. CDR1 is LGHNT and CDR2 is FRNRAP in the germline V gene. The CDR3 loop spans 12 amino acids. The CDR3 DNA follows: TGTGCTAGTGGTTTGAAAGGCTACGAGCAGTACTTC. It is translated as CASGLKGYEQYF.

The chain employs TRBV27 and TRBJ2-1; the match to TRBD2 covers 13 bases. From germline, CDR1 is MNHEY and CDR2 SMNVEV (reference sequence). Germline trimming cut 0 bases from V and 7 bases from J; bases unmatched to any gene: 12. This CDR3 is built from 19 residues. The CDR3 spells CASSLSALTLAGGLNEQFF. The CDR3 DNA is TGTGCCAGCAGTTTATCGGCCCTTACACTAGCGGGAGGGCTGAATGAGCAGTTCTTC.

The genes are TRBV30 and TRBJ1-2; D is possibly TRBD1 (6 bases). Germline CDR1 reads GTSNPN; CDR2 reads SVGIG (reference sequence). This CDR3 comprises 13 residues. V lost 1 base and J lost 9, with 15 bases in between. The CDR3 protein is CAWSAGGADSYTF. The CDR3 DNA reads as TGTGCCTGGAGTGCGGGGGGCGCGGATAGCTACACCTTC.

The chain has TRBV2 and TRBJ2-7, with D possibly TRBD2 on 6 matching bases. The CDR3 sequence is 12 residues long. V lost 7 bases to trimming and J lost 3 bases, with 10 bases between them. Germline CDR1 reads SNHLY; CDR2 reads FYNNEI. The CDR3 spells CASTQGGYEQYF. CDR3 bases: TGTGCCAGCACCCAGGGAGGCTACGAGCAGTACTTC.

J is TRBJ1-2 and V is TRBV6-1; a possible D gene is TRBD1 (6 bases). In germline, CDR1 is MNHNS, CDR2 SASEGT. Trimming cost V 4 bases and J 2 bases, with 11 bases left between them. This CDR3 has 14 residues. Written as DNA, the CDR3 is TGTGCCAGCAGTGGAGAAACAGGGAACTATGGCTACACCTTC. Its translation: CASSGETGNYGYTF.

The V call is TRBV6-5, the J call TRBJ2-5, with 13 bases fitting TRBD2. V trimming: 2 bases; J trimming: 2 bases; junction bases outside the gene matches: 2. The germline V gene has CDR1 MNHEY and CDR2 SVGAGI. The CDR3 extends over 16 amino acids. CDR3 region: CASSYGGLAGQETQYF. CDR3 nucleotides: TGTGCCAGCAGTTACGGGGGACTAGCGGGACAAGAGACCCAGTACTTC.

The genes are TRBV6-1 and TRBJ2-7, with D perhaps matching TRBD2 (5 bases). The germline CDR1 and CDR2 sequences are MNHNS and SASEGT. The CDR3 has 14 amino acids. Trimming shortened V by 4 bases and J by 4 bases, and 14 bases separated the two germline ends. The CDR3 loop reads CASSALTRGYEQYF. The CDR3 bases are TGTGCCAGCAGTGCTCTTACTCGGGGATACGAGCAGTACTTC.

This chain joins TRBV7-2 and TRBJ2-2; perhaps TRBD1 as D (6 bases). V was cut by 5 bases and J by 0 bases, with 10 bases left in between. The CDR3 totals 15 residues. CDR1 and CDR2 (germline): SGHTA, FQGNSA. DNA of the CDR3: TGTGCCAGCAGCGGATGGACAGCGAACACCGGGGAGCTGTTTTTT. It translates to CASSGWTANTGELFF. The full variable domain, in which reference TRBV7-2 and TRBJ2-2 provide the parts outside the CDR3, is GAGVSQSPSNKVTEKGKDVELRCDPISGHTALYWYRQSLGQGLEFLIYFQGNSAPDKSGLPSDRFSAERTGGSVSTLTIQRTQQEDSAVYLCASSGWTANTGELFFGEGSRLTVL.

V gene TRBV7-2 combines with J gene TRBJ2-5; 8 bases are shared with TRBD2. The CDR3 is 15 residues long. V was pared by 3 bases and J by 5 bases, with 8 bases of the junction left unmatched. In germline, CDR1 is SGHTA, CDR2 FQGNSA. CDR3 protein: CASSFGGARAETQYF. Here the CDR3 DNA reads TGTGCCAGCAGCTTCGGGGGGGCGCGTGCGGAGACCCAGTACTTC. The whole variable domain, remainder taken from reference TRBV7-2 and TRBJ2-5, is GAGVSQSPSNKVTEKGKDVELRCDPISGHTALYWYRQSLGQGLEFLIYFQGNSAPDKSGLPSDRFSAERTGGSVSTLTIQRTQQEDSAVYLCASSFGGARAETQYFGPGTRLLVL.

Worth noting for this clone: This sample also contains other DNA sequences that code for the same CDR3. The chain uses TRBV29-1 and TRBJ2-2, with a possible D match to TRBD1 (6 bases). The CDR3 totals 13 residues. Germline V gene data show CDR1 as SQVTM and CDR2 as ANQGSEA. V lost 3 bases and J lost 2, with 7 bases in between. The CDR3 protein is CSVDRGNTGELFF. The DNA for the CDR3 is TGCAGCGTTGACAGGGGCAACACCGGGGAGCTGTTTTTT.

This chain joins TRBV19 and TRBJ1-5; TRBD1 agrees at 8 bases. V shed 5 bases and J 2 bases; nucleotides not matched to a gene: 5. The germline V gene encodes CDR1 LNHDA and CDR2 SQIVND (reference sequence). The CDR3 consists of 15 residues. The CDR3 reads CASSDQGAGNQPQHF. Here the CDR3 DNA reads TGTGCCAGTAGTGATCAGGGGGCTGGCAATCAGCCCCAGCATTTT.

This chain links TRBV6-5 with TRBJ1-5; D gene unclear. V dropped 2 bases and J dropped 6 bases, with 8 bases sitting between them. The germline gives CDR1 MNHEY, CDR2 SVGAGI. The CDR3 has 13 residues. CDR3 amino acids: CASSYTSSQPQHF. In nucleotides, the CDR3 is TGTGCCAGCAGTTACACCAGCTCTCAGCCCCAGCATTTT.